Below, one TCR beta chain is given with its context. Its matching antigen is unknown. The data originate from a study of Ad26.COV2.S vaccination and SARS-CoV-2 variants. Between the trimmed V and J ends, which lost 6 bases and 12 bases, there was a span of 18 bases. The germline gives CDR1 MDHEN, CDR2 SYDVKM. The CDR3 contains 13 residues. Study-level points and caveats: Breadth, reportedly substantial, characterized the spike-specific CD8+ and CD4+ T cell responses after vaccination. Breadth and depth estimates from TCRs may understate total T cell responses. Spike-specific TCR breadth was greater after Ad26.COV2.S than placebo.

Data came from immunoSEQ multiplex PCR; TCRdb stores just in-frame clones and leaves some out. The sample lists some 190,000 clones, around 88% seen once, with 5% to 7% in the top ten. The sequences come from peripheral blood, collected after recovery from COVID-19. The clonotype originates from a human donor who had recovered from COVID-19. The V gene is TRBV28, the J gene TRBJ2-1; D ambiguous. The CDR3 DNA is TGTGCCAGCAGCGCCCCGGAACCGACGGGGCAGTTCTTC. Its protein is CASSAPEPTGQFF. Supplemented by reference TRBV28 and TRBJ2-1, the full variable domain reads DVKVTQSSRYLVKRTGEKVFLECVQDMDHENMFWYRQDPGLGLRLIYFSYDVKMKEKGDIPEGYSVSREKKERFSLILESASTNQTSMYLCASSAPEPTGQFFGPGTRLTVL.